The 2 T cell receptor beta chains below come from one sample, sequenced in a study of beta chain features in type 1 diabetes. The isolated RNA, all of it, was reverse transcribed, so expressed TCRB transcripts were what got sequenced. Assay used: immunoSEQ multiplex PCR; TCRdb lists only in-frame clones, some missing. The table lists over 700,000 clones, 17% of them singletons. What was sequenced was naive CD4+ T cells from blood. The receptor set was obtained from a woman in her late teens or twenties in good health.

Concerning this clone itself: The junction and the germline gene differ at one end; a read error may be behind it. The V call is TRBV13, the J call TRBJ1-1; perhaps TRBD1 as D (6 bases). Germline V gives CDR1 PRHDT, CDR2 FYEKMQ (reference sequence). This CDR3 is 16 amino acids long. CDR3 DNA: TGTGCCAGCAGCCTAGGGCCCGACAGGACTTACACTGAAGCTTTCTTT. It codes for CASSLGPDRTYTEAFF.

This clone has just a few counts. V is TRBV7-2 and J is TRBJ2-2, with D perhaps matching TRBD2 (7 bases). CDR1 SGHTA and CDR2 FQGNSA come from the germline V gene. V was shortened by 6 bases and J by 3 bases, with 14 bases between the two germline ends. CDR3 size: 15 residues. The chain's CDR3 is CASRTSGGYTGELFF. CDR3 nucleotides: TGTGCCAGCAGGACCTCGGGGGGCTACACCGGGGAGCTGTTTTTT.